This entry concerns a single T cell receptor beta chain. What it binds is unknown. The CDR3 spans 13 residues. Germline V gene data show CDR1 as MNHNY and CDR2 as SVGAGI (reference sequence). Trimming took 3 bases from V and 6 from J, leaving 8 bases between them. These data belong to a study of cytomegalovirus exposure and HLA in healthy donors. Across the study: A prior analysis found 100 million to 140 million unique TCR beta sequences from about 179 million T cells. Findings and caveats of the study: TRBV6-2, TRBV6-3 and other indistinguishable V segments were excluded. Reports described diagnosis of cytomegalovirus status by the classifier as highly specific and sensitive.

PCR amplification relied on 60 Vbeta primers (plus 13 Jbeta primers). The data were produced by immunoSEQ multiplex PCR, yet TCRdb's version contains in-frame clones alone and is incomplete. This sample has over 150,000 clones, with 68% found just once. The V gene is TRBV6-6, the J gene TRBJ2-2; D is possibly TRBD2 (6 bases). Sequencing was carried out using PBMCs. This receptor was identified in a woman between 18 and 29 years old in good health and CMV-seropositive. The CDR3 sequence: CASSYTGAGELFF. CDR3 DNA sequence: TGTGCCAGCAGTTATACGGGGGCCGGGGAGCTGTTTTTT.